These 2 T cell receptor beta chains were sequenced from one sample in a study of T cells in Graves' hyperthyroidism and ophthalmopathy. RNA transcripts yielded amplified TCR beta CDR3 regions. First-round RT-PCR targeting the TCR CDR3 was performed with the HTBI primer set. TCRdb independently ran MiXCR on the multiplex PCR reads; one entry per CDR3 protein. Of approximately 610,000 distinct CDR3 sequences listed, roughly 15% are singletons. What was sequenced was blood. The receptors were gathered from a woman in her 40s with Graves' ophthalmopathy.

At least ten counts were recorded for this clonotype. The chain couples TRBV11-2 to TRBJ2-1, with 8 bases that match TRBD2. The CDR3 is made up of 16 amino acids. V shed 2 bases, J shed 10 bases, and the junction held 13 bases outside the gene matches. Germline V CDR1 and CDR2: SGHAT, FQNNGV. The CDR3: CASSLNHGAGAGEQFF. The CDR3 DNA follows: TGTGCCAGCAGCTTAAATCATGGAGCGGGAGCCGGCGAGCAGTTCTTC. Full variable domain (missing parts from reference TRBV11-2 and TRBJ2-1): EAGVAQSPRYKIIEKRQSVAFWCNPISGHATLYWYQQILGQGPKLLIQFQNNGVVDDSQLPKDRFSAERLKGVDSTLKIQPAKLEDSAVYLCASSLNHGAGAGEQFFGPGTRLTVL.

This clonotype came up many times. The chain carries TRBV29-1 and TRBJ2-7; TRBD1 aligns across 7 bases. CDR1 is SQVTM, CDR2 ANQGSEA, per germline. J was trimmed by 2 bases and V by 4 bases; bases with no gene match: 2. This CDR3 region has 12 residues. For the CDR3, the DNA is TGCAGCGTTGGGACAGGAGCCTACGAGCAGTACTTC. Translation: CSVGTGAYEQYF.